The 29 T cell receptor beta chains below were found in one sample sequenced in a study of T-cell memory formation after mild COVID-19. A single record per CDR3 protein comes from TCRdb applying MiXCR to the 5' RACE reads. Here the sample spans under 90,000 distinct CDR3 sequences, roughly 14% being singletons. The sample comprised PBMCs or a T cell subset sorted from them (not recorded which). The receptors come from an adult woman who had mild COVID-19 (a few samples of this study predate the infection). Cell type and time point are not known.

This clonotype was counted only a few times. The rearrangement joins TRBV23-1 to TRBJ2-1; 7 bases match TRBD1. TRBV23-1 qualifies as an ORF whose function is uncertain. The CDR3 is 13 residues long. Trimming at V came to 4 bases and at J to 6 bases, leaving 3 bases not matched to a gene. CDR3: CASSPGQTNEQFF. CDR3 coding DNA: TGCGCCAGCAGTCCGGGACAGACCAATGAGCAGTTCTTC.

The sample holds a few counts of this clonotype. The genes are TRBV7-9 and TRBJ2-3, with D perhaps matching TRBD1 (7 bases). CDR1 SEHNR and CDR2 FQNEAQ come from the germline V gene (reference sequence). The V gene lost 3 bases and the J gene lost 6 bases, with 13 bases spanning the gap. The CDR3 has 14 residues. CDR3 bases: TGTGCCAGCAGCTTGGAGGGGGCAGGGGATACGCAGTATTTT. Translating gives CASSLEGAGDTQYF.

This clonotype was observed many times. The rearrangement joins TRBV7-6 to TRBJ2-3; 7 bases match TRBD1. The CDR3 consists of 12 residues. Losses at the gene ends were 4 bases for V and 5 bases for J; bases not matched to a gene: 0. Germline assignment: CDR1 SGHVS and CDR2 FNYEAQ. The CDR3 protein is CASSYRGDTQYF. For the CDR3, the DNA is TGTGCCAGCAGCTACAGGGGAGATACGCAGTATTTT.

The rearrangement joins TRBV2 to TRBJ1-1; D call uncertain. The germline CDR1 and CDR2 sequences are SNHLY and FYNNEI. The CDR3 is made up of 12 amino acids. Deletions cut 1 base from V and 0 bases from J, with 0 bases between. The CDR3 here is CASSEVNTEAFF. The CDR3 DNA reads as TGTGCCAGCAGTGAAGTGAACACTGAAGCTTTCTTT.

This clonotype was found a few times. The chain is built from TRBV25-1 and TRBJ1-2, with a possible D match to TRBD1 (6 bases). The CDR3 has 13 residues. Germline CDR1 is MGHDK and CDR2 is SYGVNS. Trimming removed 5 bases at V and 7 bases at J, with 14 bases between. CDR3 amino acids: CASSSTGGVGYTF. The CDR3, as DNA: TGTGCCAGCAGTTCGACAGGCGGTGTTGGCTACACCTTC.

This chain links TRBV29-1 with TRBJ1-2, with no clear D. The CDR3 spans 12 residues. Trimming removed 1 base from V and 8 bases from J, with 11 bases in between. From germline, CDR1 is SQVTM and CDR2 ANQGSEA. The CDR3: CSVEASPVGYTF. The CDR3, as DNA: TGCAGCGTTGAAGCAAGCCCCGTCGGCTACACCTTC.

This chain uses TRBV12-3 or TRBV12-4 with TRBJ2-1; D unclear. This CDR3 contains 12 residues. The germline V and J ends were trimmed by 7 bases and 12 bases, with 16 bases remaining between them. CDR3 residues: CASTPGFGVQFF. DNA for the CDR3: TGTGCCAGCACCCCCGGTTTTGGTGTGCAGTTCTTC.

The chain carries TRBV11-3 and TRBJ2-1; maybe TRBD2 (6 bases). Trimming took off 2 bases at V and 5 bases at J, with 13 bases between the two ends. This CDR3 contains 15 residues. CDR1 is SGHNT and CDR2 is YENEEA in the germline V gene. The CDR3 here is CASSLLEPGDNEQFF. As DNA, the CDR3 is TGTGCCAGCAGCTTACTAGAGCCGGGAGACAATGAGCAGTTCTTC.

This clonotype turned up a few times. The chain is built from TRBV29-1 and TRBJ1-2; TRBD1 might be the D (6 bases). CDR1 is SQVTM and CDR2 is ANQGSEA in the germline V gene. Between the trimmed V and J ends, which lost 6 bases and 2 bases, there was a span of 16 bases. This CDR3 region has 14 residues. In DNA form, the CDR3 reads TGCAGCGTCGTCTCGGGACACTTAAACTATGGCTACACCTTC. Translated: CSVVSGHLNYGYTF.

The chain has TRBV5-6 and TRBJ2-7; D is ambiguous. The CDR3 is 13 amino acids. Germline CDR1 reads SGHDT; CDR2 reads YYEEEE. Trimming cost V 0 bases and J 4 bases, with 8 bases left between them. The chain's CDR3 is CASSLGAKYEQYF. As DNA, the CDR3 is TGTGCCAGCAGCTTGGGGGCAAAGTACGAGCAGTACTTC.

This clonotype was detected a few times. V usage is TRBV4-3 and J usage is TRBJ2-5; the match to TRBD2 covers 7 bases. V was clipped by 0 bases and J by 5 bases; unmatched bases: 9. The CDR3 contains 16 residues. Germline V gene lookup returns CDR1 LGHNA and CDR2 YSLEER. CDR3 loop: CASSQEGSAGVETQYF. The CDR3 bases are TGCGCCAGCAGCCAAGAAGGTAGCGCGGGAGTGGAGACCCAGTACTTC.

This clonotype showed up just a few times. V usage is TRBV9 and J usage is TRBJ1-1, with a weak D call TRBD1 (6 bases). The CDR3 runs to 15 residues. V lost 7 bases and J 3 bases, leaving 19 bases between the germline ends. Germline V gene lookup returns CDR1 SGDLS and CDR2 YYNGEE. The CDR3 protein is CASGQGPKPHTEAFF. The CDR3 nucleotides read TGTGCCAGCGGCCAGGGGCCAAAGCCCCACACTGAAGCTTTCTTT.

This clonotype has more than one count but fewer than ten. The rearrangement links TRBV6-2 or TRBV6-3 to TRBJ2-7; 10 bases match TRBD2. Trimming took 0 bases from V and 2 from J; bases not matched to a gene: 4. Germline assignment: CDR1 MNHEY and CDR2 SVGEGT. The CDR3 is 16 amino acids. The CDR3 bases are TGTGCCAGCAGTTACTCGACTAGCGGGTCCCCCTACGAGCAGTACTTC. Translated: CASSYSTSGSPYEQYF.

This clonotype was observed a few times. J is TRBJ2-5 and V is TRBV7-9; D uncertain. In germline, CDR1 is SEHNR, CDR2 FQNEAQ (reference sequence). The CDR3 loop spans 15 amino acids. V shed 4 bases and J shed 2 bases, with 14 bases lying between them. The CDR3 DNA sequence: TGTGCCAGCAGCTATTTGATTGGTTATCAAGAGACCCAGTACTTC. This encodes CASSYLIGYQETQYF.

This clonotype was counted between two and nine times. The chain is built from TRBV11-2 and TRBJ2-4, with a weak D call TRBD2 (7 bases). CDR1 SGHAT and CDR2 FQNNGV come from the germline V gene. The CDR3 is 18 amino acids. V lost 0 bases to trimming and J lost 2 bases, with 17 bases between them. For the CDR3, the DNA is TGTGCCAGCAGCTTAGATCTCTGGGGGGGGGCCACCAAAAACATTCAGTACTTC. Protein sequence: CASSLDLWGGATKNIQYF. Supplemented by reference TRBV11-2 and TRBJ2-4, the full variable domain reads EAGVAQSPRYKIIEKRQSVAFWCNPISGHATLYWYQQILGQGPKLLIQFQNNGVVDDSQLPKDRFSAERLKGVDSTLKIQPAKLEDSAVYLCASSLDLWGGATKNIQYFGAGTRLSVL.

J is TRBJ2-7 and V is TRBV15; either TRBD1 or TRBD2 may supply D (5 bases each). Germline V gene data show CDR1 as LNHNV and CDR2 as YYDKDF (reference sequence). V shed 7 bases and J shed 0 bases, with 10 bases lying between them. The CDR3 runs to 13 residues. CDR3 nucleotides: TGTGCCACCACCGGGGCCAACTCCTACGAGCAGTACTTC. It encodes CATTGANSYEQYF.

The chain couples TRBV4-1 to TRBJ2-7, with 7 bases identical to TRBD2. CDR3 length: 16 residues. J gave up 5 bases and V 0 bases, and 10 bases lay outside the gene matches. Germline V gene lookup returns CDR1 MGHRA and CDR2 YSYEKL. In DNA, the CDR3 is TGCGCCAGCAGCCAAGACTTGGGGGGGTACGGGGACGAGCAGTACTTC. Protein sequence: CASSQDLGGYGDEQYF.

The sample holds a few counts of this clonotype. The CDR3 loop is CASSQAGSLAGFSDEQFF. The DNA of the CDR3 is TGCGCCAGCAGCCAAGCGGGAAGCCTAGCGGGATTCAGCGATGAGCAGTTCTTC. The chain joins TRBV4-3 to TRBJ2-1, with TRBD2 matching over 9 bases. CDR3 size: 18 residues. After removal of 1 base from V and 8 bases from J, the junction contained 15 bases not matched to a gene. CDR1 is LGHNA, CDR2 YSLEER, per germline.

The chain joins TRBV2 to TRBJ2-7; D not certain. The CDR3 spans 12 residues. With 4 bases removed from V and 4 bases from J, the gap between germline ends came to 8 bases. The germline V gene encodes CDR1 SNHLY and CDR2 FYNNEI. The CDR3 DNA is TGTGCCAGCAGTGTAGGGAATTACGAGCAGTACTTC. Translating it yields CASSVGNYEQYF.

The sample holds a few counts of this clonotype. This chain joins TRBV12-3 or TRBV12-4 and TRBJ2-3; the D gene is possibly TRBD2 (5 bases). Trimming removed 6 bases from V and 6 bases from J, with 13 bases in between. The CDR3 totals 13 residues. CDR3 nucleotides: TGTGCCAGCAGCCCTGACGGGGAGGATACGCAGTATTTT. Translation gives CASSPDGEDTQYF.

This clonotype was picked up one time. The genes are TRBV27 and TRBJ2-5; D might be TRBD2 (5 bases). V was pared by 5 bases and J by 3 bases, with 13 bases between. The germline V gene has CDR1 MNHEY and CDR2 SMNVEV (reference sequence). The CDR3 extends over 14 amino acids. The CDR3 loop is CASSLQWREETQYF. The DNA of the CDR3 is TGTGCCAGCAGTCTTCAGTGGCGGGAAGAGACCCAGTACTTC.

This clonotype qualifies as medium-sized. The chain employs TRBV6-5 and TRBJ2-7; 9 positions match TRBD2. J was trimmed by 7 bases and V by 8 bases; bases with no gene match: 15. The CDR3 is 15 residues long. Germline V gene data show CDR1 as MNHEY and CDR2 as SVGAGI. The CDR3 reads CASGILAGSMREQYF. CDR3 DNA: TGTGCCAGCGGAATTCTAGCGGGATCTATGCGGGAGCAGTACTTC.

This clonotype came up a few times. This CDR3 is CSARGNTDPLYSNQPQHF. Written as DNA, the CDR3 is TGCAGTGCTAGAGGGAACACAGACCCACTGTATAGCAATCAGCCCCAGCATTTT. V usage is TRBV20-1 and J usage is TRBJ1-5; D unresolved. There are 18 residues in the CDR3. Per the germline V gene, CDR1 is DFQATT and CDR2 is SNEGSKA (reference sequence). The V and J ends lost 1 base and 0 bases respectively, with 19 bases between them.

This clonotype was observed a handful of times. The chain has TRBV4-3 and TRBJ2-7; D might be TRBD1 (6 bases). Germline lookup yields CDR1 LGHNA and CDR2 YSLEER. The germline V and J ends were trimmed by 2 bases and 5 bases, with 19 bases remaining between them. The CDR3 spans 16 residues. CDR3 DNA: TGCGCCAGCAGCCAAACAACAGGGAACCTTGTCCACGAGCAGTACTTC. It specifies CASSQTTGNLVHEQYF.

CDR3 DNA: TGTGCCAGCAGCCCCGGGACAGGGGGCACTGAAGCTTTCTTT. It encodes CASSPGTGGTEAFF. V and J are TRBV7-9 and TRBJ1-1; 11 bases align to TRBD1. With 5 bases clipped from V and 4 bases from J, the junction kept 3 bases outside the gene matches. CDR1 and CDR2 from the germline V gene are SEHNR and FQNEAQ (reference sequence). The CDR3 contains 14 residues.

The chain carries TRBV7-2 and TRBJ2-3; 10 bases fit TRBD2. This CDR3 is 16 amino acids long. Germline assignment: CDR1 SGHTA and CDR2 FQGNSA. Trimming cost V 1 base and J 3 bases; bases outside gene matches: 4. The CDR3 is CASSLDASGRTDTQYF. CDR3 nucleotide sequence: TGTGCCAGCAGCTTAGACGCTAGCGGGAGAACAGATACGCAGTATTTT.

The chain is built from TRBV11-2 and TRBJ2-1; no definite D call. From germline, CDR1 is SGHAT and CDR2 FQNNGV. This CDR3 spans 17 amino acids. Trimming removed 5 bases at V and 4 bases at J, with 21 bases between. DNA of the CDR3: TGTGCCAGCAGCCCACCCTCCCTAACGGCCCTATACAATGAGCAGTTCTTC. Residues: CASSPPSLTALYNEQFF.

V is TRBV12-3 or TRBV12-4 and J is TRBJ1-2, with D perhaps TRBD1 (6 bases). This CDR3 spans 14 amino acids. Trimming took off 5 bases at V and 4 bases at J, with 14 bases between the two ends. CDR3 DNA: TGTGCCAGCAGTCCCCGGGGGCCGGGCTATGGCTACACCTTC. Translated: CASSPRGPGYGYTF.

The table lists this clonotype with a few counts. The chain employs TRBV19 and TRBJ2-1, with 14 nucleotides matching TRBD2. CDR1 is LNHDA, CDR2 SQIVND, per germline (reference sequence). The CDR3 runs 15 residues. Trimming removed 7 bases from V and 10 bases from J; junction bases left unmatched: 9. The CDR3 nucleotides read TGTGCCAGTACCTCCGGGACTAGCGGGGGCAGCGAGCAGTTCTTC. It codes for CASTSGTSGGSEQFF.